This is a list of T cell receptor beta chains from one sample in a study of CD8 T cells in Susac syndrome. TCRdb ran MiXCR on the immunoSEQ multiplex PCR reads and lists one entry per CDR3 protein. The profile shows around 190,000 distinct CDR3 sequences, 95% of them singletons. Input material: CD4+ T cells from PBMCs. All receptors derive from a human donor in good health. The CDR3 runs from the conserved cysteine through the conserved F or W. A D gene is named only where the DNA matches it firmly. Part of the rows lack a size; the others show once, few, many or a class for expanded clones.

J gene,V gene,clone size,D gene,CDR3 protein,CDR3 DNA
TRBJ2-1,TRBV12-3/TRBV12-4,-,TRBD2,CASSLALGGSSYNEQFF,TGTGCCAGCAGTTTAGCGTTGGGCGGGAGCTCCTACAATGAGCAGTTCTTC
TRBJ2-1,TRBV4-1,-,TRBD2,CASSQGGTSGYNEQFF,TGCGCCAGCAGCCAAGGGGGGACTAGCGGTTACAATGAGCAGTTCTTC
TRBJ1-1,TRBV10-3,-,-,CAISAGVVRAFF,TGTGCCATCAGTGCTGGGGTCGTTCGAGCTTTCTTT
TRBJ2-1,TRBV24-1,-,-,CANSGDDPYNEQFF,TGTGCCAACTCCGGGGACGACCCCTACAATGAGCAGTTCTTC
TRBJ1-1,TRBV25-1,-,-,CASSRNREPGTEAFF,TGTGCCAGCAGTCGGAACAGGGAGCCGGGCACTGAAGCTTTCTTT
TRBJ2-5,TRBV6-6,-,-,CASSLPEGTQYF,TGTGCCAGCAGTCTACCCGAGGGGACCCAGTACTTC
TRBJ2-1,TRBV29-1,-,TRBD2,CSVGLRLAERAGGQFF,TGCAGCGTTGGTCTCCGACTAGCGGAGAGGGCAGGTGGGCAGTTCTTC
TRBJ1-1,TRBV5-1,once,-,CASSLIPGANTEAFF,TGCGCCAGCAGCTTGATTCCGGGGGCGAACACTGAAGCTTTCTTT
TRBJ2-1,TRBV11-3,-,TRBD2,CASSLGGALAGAYNEQFF,TGTGCCAGCAGCTTAGGGGGGGCACTAGCGGGAGCCTACAATGAGCAGTTCTTC
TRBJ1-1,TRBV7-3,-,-,CASSSSVGGPEAFF,TGTGCCAGCAGCTCCTCGGTCGGGGGACCTGAAGCTTTCTTT
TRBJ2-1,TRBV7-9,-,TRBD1,CASRLEQGTNEQFF,TGTGCCAGCAGACTAGAACAGGGGACCAATGAGCAGTTCTTC
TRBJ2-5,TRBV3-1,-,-,CASRSSWETQYF,TGTGCCAGCAGAAGTTCGTGGGAGACCCAGTACTTC
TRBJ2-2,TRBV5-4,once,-,CASSFRKSNTGELFF,TGTGCCAGCAGCTTTAGAAAATCGAACACCGGGGAGCTGTTTTTT
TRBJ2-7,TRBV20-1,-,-,CSARSQSQAGYEQYF,TGCAGTGCTAGATCCCAGTCCCAAGCGGGCTACGAGCAGTACTTC
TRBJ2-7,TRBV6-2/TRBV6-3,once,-,CATWGRTYEQYF,TGTGCCACCTGGGGACGGACCTACGAGCAGTACTTC
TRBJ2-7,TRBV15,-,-,CATSRNAGTGIEQYF,TGTGCCACCAGCAGGAACGCCGGGACGGGGATTGAGCAGTACTTC
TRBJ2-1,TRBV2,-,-,CASSDSAAGDEQFF,TGTGCCAGCAGTGATTCGGCCGCTGGCGATGAGCAGTTCTTC
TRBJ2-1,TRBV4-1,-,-,CASSLGTSRRYEQFF,TGCGCCAGCAGCCTTGGGACAAGTCGGCGGTATGAGCAGTTCTTC
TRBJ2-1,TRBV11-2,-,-,CASTPPAGEQFF,TGTGCCAGCACCCCCCCAGCCGGTGAGCAGTTCTTC
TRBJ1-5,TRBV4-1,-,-,CASSQEGRVGNQPQHF,TGCGCCAGCAGCCAAGAGGGAAGGGTTGGCAATCAGCCCCAGCATTTT
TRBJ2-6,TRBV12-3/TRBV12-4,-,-,CASSADSVSGANVLTF,TGTGCCAGCAGTGCGGACAGTGTCTCTGGGGCCAACGTCCTGACTTTC
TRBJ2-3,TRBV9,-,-,CASSVDLDTQYF,TGTGCCAGCAGCGTTGATTTAGATACGCAGTATTTT
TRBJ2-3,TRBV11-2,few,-,CASSLIGTQYF,TGTGCCAGCAGCTTAATCGGTACGCAGTATTTT
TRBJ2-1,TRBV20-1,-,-,CSASPRGAWNEQFF,TGCAGTGCTAGCCCCAGGGGCGCTTGGAATGAGCAGTTCTTC
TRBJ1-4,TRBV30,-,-,CACSRTAQDLSIEKLFF,TGTGCCTGCTCCCGCACGGCCCAGGACCTGAGCATTGAAAAACTGTTTTTT
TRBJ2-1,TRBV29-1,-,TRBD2,CSVEVAGVRRNEQFF,TGCAGCGTTGAAGTAGCGGGAGTGAGGCGGAATGAGCAGTTCTTC
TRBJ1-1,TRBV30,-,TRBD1,CAWSVPRTGVNTEAFF,TGTGCCTGGAGTGTACCCAGGACAGGAGTGAACACTGAAGCTTTCTTT
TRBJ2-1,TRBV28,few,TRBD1,CASSLRTGGNEQFF,TGTGCCAGCAGTTTAAGGACAGGCGGCAATGAGCAGTTCTTC
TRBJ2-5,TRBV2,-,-,CARGATQYF,TGTGCTAGGGGGGCGACCCAGTACTTC
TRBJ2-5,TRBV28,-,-,CASTVAQETQYF,TGTGCCAGCACGGTCGCCCAGGAGACCCAGTACTTC
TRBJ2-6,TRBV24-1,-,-,CATQGAGANVLTF,TGTGCCACCCAGGGAGCGGGGGCCAACGTCCTGACTTTC
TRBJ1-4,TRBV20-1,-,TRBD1,CSARSPRQGEREKLFF,TGCAGTGCTAGAAGCCCCCGACAGGGGGAACGGGAAAAACTGTTTTTT
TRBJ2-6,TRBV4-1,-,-,CASSRDYRDSGANVLTF,TGCGCCAGCAGCCGAGACTACCGGGACTCTGGGGCCAACGTCCTGACTTTC